This is a list of T cell receptor beta chains from one sample in a study of vaccination effects on CD4 cells after COVID-19. These receptors are not linked to any known antigen. Using immunoSEQ multiplex PCR, the repertoire was profiled, and TCRdb retains in-frame clones only, with some absent. The sample includes more than 30,000 clones, around 70% seen only once; the top ten take over 25%. Sequencing was performed on CD4+ T cells from PBMCs cultured with HCoV-229E spike peptides, taken before COVID-19 vaccination. These receptors all come from a human donor who received a COVID-19 vaccine. CDR3s include the opening cysteine and the closing phenylalanine or tryptophan. The D gene is left open where the match is weak. Clone size is shown for a subset of rows, as once, few, many or a class of expanded clone.

D gene,J gene,V gene,CDR3 length,clone size,CDR3 protein,CDR3 DNA
NA,TRBJ1-6,TRBV6-8,20,NA,CASSYTTPSTWTVDNSPLHF,TGTGCCAGCAGTTACACAACCCCCAGTACCTGGACGGTTGATAATTCACCCCTCCACTTT
NA,TRBJ1-2,TRBV5-5,12,NA,CASRSTGYGYTF,TGTGCCAGCAGGTCCACCGGCTATGGCTACACCTTC
TRBD1,TRBJ1-1,TRBV5-1,14,few,CASRGQGGFAEAFF,TGCGCCAGCCGGGGACAGGGGGGTTTTGCTGAAGCTTTCTTT
TRBD1,TRBJ1-6,TRBV27,15,NA,CASSPGTGGNSPLHF,TGTGCCAGCAGTCCGGGGACAGGGGGGAATTCACCCCTCCACTTT
NA,TRBJ1-6,TRBV3-1/TRBV3-2,14,NA,CASSQGQPHSPLHF,TGTGCCAGCAGCCAGGGCCAACCCCATTCACCCCTCCACTTT
TRBD2,TRBJ2-1,TRBV7-2,18,NA,CASSLSAGGPSSYNEQFF,TGTGCCAGCAGCTTATCTGCGGGGGGACCCAGCTCCTACAATGAGCAGTTCTTC
NA,TRBJ1-2,TRBV18,12,NA,CASSPRSYGYTF,TGTGCCAGCTCACCACGCTCCTATGGCTACACCTTC
TRBD2,TRBJ2-5,TRBV5-1,16,NA,CASRSSGGLGQETQYF,TGCGCCAGCAGGTCTAGCGGGGGCTTGGGACAAGAGACCCAGTACTTC
TRBD1,TRBJ1-6,TRBV5-6,14,NA,CASSPGQGSTPLHF,TGTGCCAGCAGCCCGGGACAGGGGTCGACACCCCTCCACTTT
NA,TRBJ1-1,TRBV7-9,15,few,CASSLAGGRRTEAFF,TGTGCCAGCAGCTTAGCGGGGGGCAGGCGCACTGAAGCTTTCTTT
TRBD1,TRBJ2-7,TRBV9,14,NA,CASSVGDSPYEQYF,TGTGCCAGCAGCGTGGGGGACAGCCCCTACGAGCAGTACTTC
TRBD2,TRBJ2-3,TRBV5-4,15,NA,CASSLPGGNTDTQYF,TGTGCCAGCAGCTTGCCGGGGGGGAACACAGATACGCAGTATTTT
NA,TRBJ1-1,TRBV4-1,15,NA,CASSLAPPTGRGAFF,TGCGCCAGCAGCCTAGCACCCCCGACAGGTCGGGGCGCTTTCTTT
NA,TRBJ1-1,TRBV11-3,17,NA,CASSSLEGDGRNTEAFF,TGTGCCAGCAGCTCCCTTGAGGGCGACGGCAGGAACACTGAAGCTTTCTTT
NA,TRBJ1-1,TRBV10-3,14,NA,CAIRSRTENTEAFF,TGTGCCATCAGGTCCAGGACAGAGAACACTGAAGCTTTCTTT
TRBD1,TRBJ2-1,TRBV9,13,NA,CASSSGQHNEQFF,TGTGCCAGCAGCTCGGGACAGCACAATGAGCAGTTCTTC
NA,TRBJ2-3,TRBV11-2,13,few,CASSSGPKDTQYF,TGTGCCAGCAGCTCTGGCCCAAAAGATACGCAGTATTTT
NA,TRBJ1-1,TRBV19,12,NA,CASSMGRQGAFF,TGTGCCAGTAGTATGGGTCGCCAGGGAGCTTTCTTT
NA,TRBJ2-1,TRBV28,11,NA,CASSSGRKQFF,TGTGCCAGCAGTTCGGGACGGAAGCAGTTCTTC
NA,TRBJ1-1,TRBV20-1,11,NA,CSAGDRFEAFF,TGCAGTGCTGGTGACAGATTTGAAGCTTTCTTT
NA,TRBJ2-2,TRBV18,16,NA,CASSPRWDPDTGELFF,TGTGCCAGCTCACCACGTTGGGACCCCGACACCGGGGAGCTGTTTTTT
NA,TRBJ1-6,TRBV3-1/TRBV3-2,14,NA,CASSQGVLRSPLHF,TGTGCCAGCAGCCAAGGGGTCTTGCGTTCACCCCTCCACTTT
NA,TRBJ2-7,TRBV4-3,14,NA,CASSQDELAYEQYF,TGCGCCAGCAGCCAAGATGAATTGGCCTACGAGCAGTACTTC
NA,TRBJ1-5,TRBV28,16,NA,CASRVGYAPGNQPQHF,TGTGCCAGCAGGGTAGGATACGCCCCAGGGAATCAGCCCCAGCATTTT
NA,TRBJ1-4,TRBV6-5,14,NA,CASSYWRGGEKLFF,TGTGCCAGCAGTTACTGGCGGGGTGGTGAAAAACTGTTTTTT
NA,TRBJ2-7,TRBV7-9,14,few,CASSLAHEFHEQYF,TGTGCCAGCAGCTTAGCCCACGAGTTCCACGAGCAGTACTTC
NA,TRBJ1-2,TRBV6-5,13,NA,CASSYSPDYGYTF,TGTGCCAGCAGTTACTCGCCGGACTATGGCTACACCTTC
NA,TRBJ1-5,TRBV18,13,NA,CASSRGAHQPQHF,TGTGCCAGCTCCCGGGGGGCTCATCAGCCCCAGCATTTT
TRBD1,TRBJ1-2,TRBV28,15,NA,CASSPLGQGWYGYTF,TGTGCCAGCAGTCCACTCGGACAGGGGTGGTATGGCTACACCTTC
TRBD1,TRBJ2-1,TRBV10-3,13,NA,CAISGTGGNEQFF,TGTGCCATCTCCGGGACAGGCGGCAATGAGCAGTTCTTC
NA,TRBJ1-2,TRBV10-3,14,once,CAISETGQGQGYTF,TGTGCCATCAGTGAGACGGGGCAGGGTCAAGGCTACACCTTC
NA,TRBJ1-5,TRBV6-5,14,NA,CASSYSRGAQPQHF,TGTGCCAGCAGTTACTCAAGGGGAGCTCAGCCCCAGCATTTT
TRBD1,TRBJ2-5,TRBV7-7,15,NA,CASSYYRGSQETQYF,TGTGCTAGCAGTTATTACAGGGGATCCCAAGAGACCCAGTACTTC
NA,TRBJ1-6,TRBV6-5,15,NA,CASSKPQGNNSPLHF,TGTGCCAGCAGTAAACCTCAGGGGAATAATTCACCCCTCCACTTT
TRBD1,TRBJ1-2,TRBV6-2/TRBV6-3,16,NA,CASSYSQGAVNYGYTF,TGTGCCAGCAGTTATTCACAGGGGGCCGTTAACTATGGCTACACCTTC
TRBD1,TRBJ1-5,TRBV30,15,NA,CAWSVGTGTHQPQHF,TGTGCCTGGAGTGTAGGGACAGGGACGCATCAGCCCCAGCATTTT
NA,TRBJ1-1,TRBV15,15,NA,CATSRDRRGATEAFF,TGTGCCACCAGCAGAGATCGTCGGGGGGCCACTGAAGCTTTCTTT
NA,TRBJ1-2,TRBV11-2,14,NA,CASSPSVGGPSAAF,TGTGCCAGCAGCCCTTCAGTTGGAGGGCCCTCTGCAGCCTTC
TRBD2,TRBJ2-3,TRBV11-2,19,NA,CASSPLTSGGHRVTDTQYF,TGTGCCAGCAGCCCACTGACTAGCGGGGGACACCGTGTCACAGATACGCAGTATTTT
NA,TRBJ2-1,TRBV28,16,NA,CASSPRSYMPYNEQFF,TGTGCCAGCAGTCCCCGATCTTACATGCCCTACAATGAGCAGTTCTTC
TRBD2,TRBJ2-1,TRBV5-1,15,NA,CASSSGTTKTNEQFF,TGCGCCAGCAGCTCTGGGACTACCAAGACCAATGAGCAGTTCTTC
NA,TRBJ1-2,TRBV30,13,NA,CAWSVGTNYGYTF,TGTGCCTGGAGTGTAGGGACGAACTATGGCTACACCTTC
TRBD1,TRBJ2-5,TRBV5-8,15,many,CASSKPWGQQETQYF,TGTGCCAGCAGCAAACCCTGGGGACAGCAAGAGACCCAGTACTTC
TRBD2,TRBJ2-3,TRBV4-1,20,few,CASSQDVWTSGTEGTDTQYF,TGCGCCAGCAGCCAAGATGTGTGGACTAGCGGGACGGAAGGCACAGATACGCAGTATTTT
NA,TRBJ2-1,TRBV7-9,16,few,CASSLALGKSYNEQFF,TGTGCCAGCAGCTTAGCGCTGGGAAAGAGCTACAATGAGCAGTTCTTC
TRBD2,TRBJ2-1,TRBV14,15,few,CASSPTSGMTTEQFF,TGTGCCAGCAGCCCGACTAGCGGGATGACAACTGAGCAGTTCTTC
TRBD2,TRBJ2-4,TRBV5-8,14,NA,CASSWGGAKNIQYF,TGTGCCAGCAGCTGGGGGGGGGCCAAAAACATTCAGTACTTC
TRBD2,TRBJ2-7,TRBV5-1,15,NA,CASSPLAGGPNEQYF,TGCGCCAGCAGCCCACTAGCGGGAGGGCCTAACGAGCAGTACTTC
NA,TRBJ2-1,TRBV29-1,14,NA,CSVILGNPPNGQFF,TGCAGCGTTATCTTGGGGAACCCCCCTAATGGGCAGTTCTTC
NA,TRBJ1-2,TRBV6-5,13,NA,CASRGLGGYGYTF,TGTGCCAGCAGGGGGTTAGGGGGGTATGGCTACACCTTC
NA,TRBJ1-1,TRBV4-2,12,few,CASRPASAEAFF,TGTGCCAGCAGGCCAGCTTCTGCCGAAGCTTTCTTT
NA,TRBJ1-2,TRBV5-5,16,NA,CASSFSIGPTDYGYTF,TGTGCCAGCAGCTTCAGTATAGGCCCCACTGATTATGGCTACACCTTC
NA,TRBJ2-7,TRBV7-9,13,NA,CASSLLGSYEQYF,TGTGCCAGCAGCTTATTGGGCAGCTACGAGCAGTACTTC
NA,TRBJ1-1,TRBV4-1,14,NA,CASSAPGVNTEAFF,TGCGCCAGCAGCGCTCCAGGGGTGAACACTGAAGCTTTCTTT
TRBD2,TRBJ2-5,TRBV5-8,14,NA,CASSRWGGQETQYF,TGTGCCAGCAGCCGGTGGGGGGGCCAAGAGACCCAGTACTTC